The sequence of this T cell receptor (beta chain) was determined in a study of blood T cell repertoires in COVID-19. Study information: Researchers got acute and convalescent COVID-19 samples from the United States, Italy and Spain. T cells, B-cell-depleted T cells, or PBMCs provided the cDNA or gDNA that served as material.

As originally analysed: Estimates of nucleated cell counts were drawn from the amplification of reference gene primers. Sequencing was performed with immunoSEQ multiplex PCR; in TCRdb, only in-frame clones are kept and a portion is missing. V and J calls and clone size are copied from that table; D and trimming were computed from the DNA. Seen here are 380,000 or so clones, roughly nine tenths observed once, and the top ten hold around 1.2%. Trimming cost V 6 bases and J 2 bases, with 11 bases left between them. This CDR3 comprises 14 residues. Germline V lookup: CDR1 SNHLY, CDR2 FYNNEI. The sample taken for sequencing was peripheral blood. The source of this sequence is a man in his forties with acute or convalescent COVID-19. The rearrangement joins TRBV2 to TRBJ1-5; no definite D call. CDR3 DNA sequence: TGTGCCAGCAGCAAGGAGGTGGGCAATCAGCCCCAGCATTTT. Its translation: CASSKEVGNQPQHF.